The source of this TCR beta chain is a study of blood T cell repertoires in COVID-19. Germline V gene sequence: CDR1 SGHDN, CDR2 FVKESK. The J segment lost 3 bases and the V segment lost 6 bases, leaving 4 bases of the junction unmatched. The CDR3 loop spans 14 amino acids. The repertoire was sequenced with immunoSEQ multiplex PCR; TCRdb's copy has only in-frame clones and lacks some. The table shows about 280,000 clones, with approximately 90% occurring only once. The chain has TRBV14 and TRBJ2-7, with 11 bases fitting TRBD1. The clonotype was recovered from a middle-aged man with acute or convalescent COVID-19. Sequencing input: peripheral blood. For the CDR3, the DNA is TGTGCCAGCAGTCCCGGGACAGGGGGCTACGAGCAGTACTTC. This sequence encodes CASSPGTGGYEQYF.